This is a list of T cell receptor beta chains from one sample in a study of T-cell reconstitution after alpha-beta-depleted transplantation in children. TCRdb fed the PCR reads into MiXCR, producing one record per CDR3 protein. The data contain about 420,000 distinct CDR3 sequences, roughly 11% of them singletons. This specimen was PBMCs from the stem cell graft donor, taken from the stem cell graft. The source is a human donor who donated a stem cell graft to a child with acute myeloid leukemia. CDR3s leave out the opening cysteine and the closing phenylalanine or tryptophan. Fields, in order: V gene, CDR3 protein.

TRBV20-1	SARSAGRSYEQY
TRBV11-2	ASSSNRGRRNEQF
TRBV20-1	SASTPEGETQY
TRBV5-6	ASSMTNQETQY
TRBV7-3	ASSETGLAKNIQY
TRBV7-6	ASSLGDWNEQF
TRBV5-1	ASSFGGVGTDTQY
TRBV7-8	ASSAYTGEETQY
TRBV11-1	ASSHIRGAPNQY
TRBV29-1	SAEDRVTDTQY
TRBV5-1	ASSLWEAEDNEQF
TRBV5-1	ASSLRAQGYEQY
TRBV6-2/TRBV6-3	ASSYGESTEAF
TRBV29-1	SVRGSEDSSTDTQY
TRBV7-8	ASSFDHNEQF
TRBV30	AWDTSNTGELF
TRBV3-1	ASSQDGRRRYTGELF
TRBV7-2	ASSSNGADTQY
TRBV29-1	SVEDDTDTEAF
TRBV5-5	ASSSGRWDSREAF
TRBV15	ATSSDPPGKWTQY
TRBV6-5	ASSYIGGALYGYT
TRBV20-1	SATGTSGRAEWFTDTQY
TRBV12-3/TRBV12-4	ASSAGGADAEVRETQY
TRBV20-1	SASWQGSNQPQH
TRBV6-2/TRBV6-3	ASSYPPGSYNEQF
TRBV5-1	ASSAGQATNEKLF
TRBV7-9	ASSAGTGNYGYT
TRBV6-1	ASSAGQRYGYT
TRBV29-1	SVRLDRANYGYT
TRBV12-5	ASGLAGQGRNGYT
TRBV25-1	ASSDHSTSTDTQY
TRBV9	ASSVVSGRGEKLF
TRBV30	AWARRGFNGELF
TRBV18	ASSPGTGVSEAF